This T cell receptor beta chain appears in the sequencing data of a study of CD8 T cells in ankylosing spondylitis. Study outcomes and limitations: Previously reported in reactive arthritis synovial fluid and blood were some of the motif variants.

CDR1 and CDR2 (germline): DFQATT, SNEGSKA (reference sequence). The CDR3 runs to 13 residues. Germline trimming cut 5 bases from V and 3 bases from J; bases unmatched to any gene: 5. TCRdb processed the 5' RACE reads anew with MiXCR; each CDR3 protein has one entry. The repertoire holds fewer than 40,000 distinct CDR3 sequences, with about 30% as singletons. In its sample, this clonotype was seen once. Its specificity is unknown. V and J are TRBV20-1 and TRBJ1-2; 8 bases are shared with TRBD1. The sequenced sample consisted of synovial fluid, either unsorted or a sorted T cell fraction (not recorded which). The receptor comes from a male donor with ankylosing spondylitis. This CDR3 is CSALTGEDYGYTF. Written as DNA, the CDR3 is TGCAGTGCTTTGACAGGGGAAGACTATGGCTACACCTTC.